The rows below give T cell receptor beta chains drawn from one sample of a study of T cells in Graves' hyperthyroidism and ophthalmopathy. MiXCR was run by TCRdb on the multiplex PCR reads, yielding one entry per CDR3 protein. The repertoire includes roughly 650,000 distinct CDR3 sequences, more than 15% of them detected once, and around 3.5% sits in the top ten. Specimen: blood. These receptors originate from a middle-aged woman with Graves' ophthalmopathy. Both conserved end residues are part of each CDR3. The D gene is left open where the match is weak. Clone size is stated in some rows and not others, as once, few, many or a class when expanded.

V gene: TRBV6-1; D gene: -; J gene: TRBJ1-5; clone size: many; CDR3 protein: CASKRDSNQPQHF; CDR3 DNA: TGTGCCAGCAAGAGGGACAGCAATCAGCCCCAGCATTTT
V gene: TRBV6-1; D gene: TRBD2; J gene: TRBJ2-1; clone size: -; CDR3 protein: CASSVGGGAYNEQFF; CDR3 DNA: TGTGCCAGCAGTGTTGGCGGGGGGGCCTACAATGAGCAGTTCTTC
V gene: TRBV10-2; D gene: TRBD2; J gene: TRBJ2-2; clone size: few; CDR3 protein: CASSLAGEPGAGELFF; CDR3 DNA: TGCGCCAGCAGTTTAGCGGGGGAGCCGGGGGCCGGGGAGCTGTTTTTT
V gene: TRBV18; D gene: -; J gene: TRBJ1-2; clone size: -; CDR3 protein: CASSPNEGARYGYTF; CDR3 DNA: TGTGCCAGCTCACCTAACGAGGGCGCGAGGTATGGCTACACCTTC
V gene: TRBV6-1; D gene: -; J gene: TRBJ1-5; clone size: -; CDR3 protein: CASSEARGRVKQPQHF; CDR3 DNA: TGTGCCAGCAGTGAAGCCCGTGGCAGGGTAAAACAGCCCCAGCATTTT
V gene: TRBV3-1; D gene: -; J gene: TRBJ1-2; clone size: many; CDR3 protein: CASSLGGSYYGYTF; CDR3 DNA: TGTGCCAGCAGCCTTGGGGGGTCCTACTATGGCTACACCTTC
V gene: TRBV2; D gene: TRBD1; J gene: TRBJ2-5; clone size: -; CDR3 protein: CASILRRTGAETQYF; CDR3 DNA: TGTGCCAGCATTTTGCGTCGGACAGGGGCAGAGACCCAGTACTTC
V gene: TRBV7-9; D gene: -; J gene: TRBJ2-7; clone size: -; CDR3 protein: CASSLAGHSDYEQYF; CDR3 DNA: TGTGCCAGCAGCTTAGCGGGACACTCAGACTACGAGCAGTACTTC
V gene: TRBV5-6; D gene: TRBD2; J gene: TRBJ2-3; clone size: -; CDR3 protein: CASSLAGSGPSGYTQYF; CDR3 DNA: TGTGCCAGCAGCTTGGCCGGTAGCGGGCCGTCGGGTTATACGCAGTATTTT
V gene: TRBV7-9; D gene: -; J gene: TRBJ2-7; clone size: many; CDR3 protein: CASTQSPGYEQYF; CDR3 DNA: TGTGCCAGCACCCAATCCCCTGGCTACGAGCAGTACTTC
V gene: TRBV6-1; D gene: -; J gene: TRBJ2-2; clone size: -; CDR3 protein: CASKRSGSPNTGELFF; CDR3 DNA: TGTGCCAGCAAGAGGAGCGGGTCTCCGAACACCGGGGAGCTGTTTTTT
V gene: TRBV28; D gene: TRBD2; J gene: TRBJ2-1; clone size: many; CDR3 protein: CASSPSGIYNEQFF; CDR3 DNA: TGTGCCAGCAGCCCTAGCGGGATCTACAATGAGCAGTTCTTC
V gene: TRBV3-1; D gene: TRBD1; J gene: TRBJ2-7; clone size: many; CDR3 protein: CASSLGTGPYEQYF; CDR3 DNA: TGTGCCAGCAGCCTTGGGACAGGGCCATACGAGCAGTACTTC
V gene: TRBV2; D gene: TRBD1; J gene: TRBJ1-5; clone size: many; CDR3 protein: CASSATGEDQPQHF; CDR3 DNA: TGTGCCAGCAGTGCGACAGGGGAAGATCAGCCCCAGCATTTT
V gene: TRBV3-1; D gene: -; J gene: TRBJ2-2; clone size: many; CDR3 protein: CASRAGTMYTGELFF; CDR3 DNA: TGTGCCAGCAGGGCCGGGACCATGTACACCGGGGAGCTGTTTTTT
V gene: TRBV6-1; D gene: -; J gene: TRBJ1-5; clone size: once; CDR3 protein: CASMFGTSSNQPQHF; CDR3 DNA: TGTGCCAGTATGTTCGGGACATCTAGCAATCAGCCCCAGCATTTT
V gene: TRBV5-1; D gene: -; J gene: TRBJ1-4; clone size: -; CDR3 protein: CASSLGQGRSEKLFF; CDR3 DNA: TGCGCCAGCAGCTTGGGGCAGGGGAGGAGTGAAAAACTGTTTTTT
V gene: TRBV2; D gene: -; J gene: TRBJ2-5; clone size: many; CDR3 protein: CASSKGTRPQETQYF; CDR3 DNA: TGTGCCAGCAGTAAAGGGACGAGACCTCAAGAGACCCAGTACTTC
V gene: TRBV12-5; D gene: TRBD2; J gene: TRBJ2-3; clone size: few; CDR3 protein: CASGLAPGGRDTDTQYF; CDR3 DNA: TGTGCTAGTGGTTTGGCCCCCGGTGGGAGGGACACAGATACGCAGTATTTT
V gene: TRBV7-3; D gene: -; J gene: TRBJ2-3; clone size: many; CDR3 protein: CASSLNPSQGGTADTQYF; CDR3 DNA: TGTGCCAGCAGCTTAAACCCCTCCCAGGGGGGGACTGCAGATACGCAGTATTTT
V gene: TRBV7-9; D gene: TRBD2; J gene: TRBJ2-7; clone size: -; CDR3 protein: CASRRGDYSYEQYF; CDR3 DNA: TGTGCCAGCAGACGGGGGGACTATAGTTACGAGCAGTACTTC
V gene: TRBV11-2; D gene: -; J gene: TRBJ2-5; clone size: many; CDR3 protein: CASSLLQTDDGTQYF; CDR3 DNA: TGTGCCAGCAGCCTCCTCCAGACAGACGATGGGACCCAGTACTTC
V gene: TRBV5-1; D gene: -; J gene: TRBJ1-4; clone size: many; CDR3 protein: CASSLESSNEKLFF; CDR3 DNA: TGCGCCAGCAGCTTGGAATCCAGCAATGAAAAACTGTTTTTT
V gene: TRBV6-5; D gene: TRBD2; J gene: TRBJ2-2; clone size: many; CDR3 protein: CASSYYGLAATGELFF; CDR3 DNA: TGTGCCAGCAGTTACTACGGACTAGCGGCTACCGGGGAGCTGTTTTTT
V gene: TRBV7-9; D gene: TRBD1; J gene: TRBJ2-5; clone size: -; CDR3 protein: CASSSLQGAGVTQYF; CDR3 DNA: TGTGCCAGCAGCTCACTACAGGGGGCCGGGGTCACCCAGTACTTC
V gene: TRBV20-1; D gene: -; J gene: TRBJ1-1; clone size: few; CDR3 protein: CSARDEGDRGTEAFF; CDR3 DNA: TGCAGTGCTAGAGATGAAGGAGACAGAGGGACTGAAGCTTTCTTT
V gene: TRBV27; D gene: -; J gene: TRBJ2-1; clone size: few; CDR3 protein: CASSLRASSYNEQFF; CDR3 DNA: TGTGCCAGCAGTTTAAGGGCTAGCTCCTACAATGAGCAGTTCTTC
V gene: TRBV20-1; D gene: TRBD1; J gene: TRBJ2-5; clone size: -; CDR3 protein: CSARADRVKYF; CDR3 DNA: TGCAGTGCTAGAGCAGACAGGGTTAAGTACTTC
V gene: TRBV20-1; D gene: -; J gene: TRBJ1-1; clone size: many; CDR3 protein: CSATRMNTEAFF; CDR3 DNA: TGCAGTGCTACTCGGATGAACACTGAAGCTTTCTTT
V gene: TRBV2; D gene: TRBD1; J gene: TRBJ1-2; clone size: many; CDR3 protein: CASSGGTGGSVDGYTF; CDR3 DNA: TGTGCCAGCAGTGGGGGGACAGGGGGTTCCGTCGATGGCTACACCTTC
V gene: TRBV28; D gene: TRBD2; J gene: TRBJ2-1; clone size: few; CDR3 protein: CASSFPSGSFYEQFF; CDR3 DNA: TGTGCCAGCAGTTTCCCTAGCGGGAGTTTTTATGAGCAGTTCTTC
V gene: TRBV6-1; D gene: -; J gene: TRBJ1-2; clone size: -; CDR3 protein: CASRMDGPYGYTF; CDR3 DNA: TGTGCCAGCAGAATGGACGGGCCCTATGGCTACACCTTC
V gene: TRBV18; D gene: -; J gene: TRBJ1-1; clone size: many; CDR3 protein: CASSETATLEAFF; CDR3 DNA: TGTGCCAGCTCAGAAACAGCGACACTGGAAGCTTTCTTT
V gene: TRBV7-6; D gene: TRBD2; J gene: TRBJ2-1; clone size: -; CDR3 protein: CASSLAPSGGFSYNEQFF; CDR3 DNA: TGTGCCAGCAGCTTAGCCCCTAGCGGGGGGTTCTCCTACAATGAGCAGTTCTTC
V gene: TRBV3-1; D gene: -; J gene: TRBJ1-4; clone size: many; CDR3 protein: CASSPLGASNEKLFF; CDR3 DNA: TGTGCCAGCAGCCCTTTAGGCGCGTCTAATGAAAAACTGTTTTTT
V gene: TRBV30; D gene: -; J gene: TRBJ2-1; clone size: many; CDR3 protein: CAWSPGTQNEQFF; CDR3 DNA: TGTGCCTGGAGCCCCGGGACCCAGAATGAGCAGTTCTTC
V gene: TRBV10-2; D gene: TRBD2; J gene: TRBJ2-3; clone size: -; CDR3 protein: CASSRTSSGGVADTQYF; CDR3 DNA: TGCGCCAGCAGTCGGACTTCTAGCGGGGGGGTGGCAGATACGCAGTATTTT
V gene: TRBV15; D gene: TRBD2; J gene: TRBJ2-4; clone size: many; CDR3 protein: CATSRGLAGGLNIQYF; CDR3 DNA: TGTGCCACCAGCAGAGGACTAGCGGGAGGTTTAAACATTCAGTACTTC
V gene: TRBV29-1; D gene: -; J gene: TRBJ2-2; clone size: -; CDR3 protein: CSGRRDLYTGELFF; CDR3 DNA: TGCAGCGGACGTCGGGACCTATACACCGGGGAGCTGTTTTTT
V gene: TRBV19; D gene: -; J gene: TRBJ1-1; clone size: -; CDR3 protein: CASMKQGNAEAFF; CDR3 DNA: TGTGCCAGTATGAAACAGGGTAACGCTGAAGCTTTCTTT
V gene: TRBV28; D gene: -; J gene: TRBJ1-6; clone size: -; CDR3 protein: CASSSPRGNNSPLHF; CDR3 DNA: TGTGCCAGCAGTTCCCCCCGGGGAAATAATTCACCCCTCCACTTT
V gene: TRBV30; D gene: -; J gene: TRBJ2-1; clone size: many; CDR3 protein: CAWSDGVGYNEQFF; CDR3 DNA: TGTGCCTGGAGTGACGGGGTGGGTTACAATGAGCAGTTCTTC
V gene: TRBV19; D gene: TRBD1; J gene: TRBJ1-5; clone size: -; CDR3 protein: CASSVQGAEPQHF; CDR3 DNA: TGTGCCAGTAGTGTACAGGGGGCTGAGCCCCAGCATTTT
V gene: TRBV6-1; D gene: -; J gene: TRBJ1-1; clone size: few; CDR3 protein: CASSEEAYTEAFF; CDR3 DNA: TGTGCCAGCAGTGAAGAGGCCTACACTGAAGCTTTCTTT
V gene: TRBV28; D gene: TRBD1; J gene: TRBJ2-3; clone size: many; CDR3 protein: CAASDAGGSSDTQYF; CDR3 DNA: TGTGCCGCATCGGACGCAGGGGGCAGCTCAGATACGCAGTATTTT
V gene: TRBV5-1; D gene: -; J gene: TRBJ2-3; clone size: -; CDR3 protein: CASSLRLEDTQYF; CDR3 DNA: TGCGCCAGCAGCCTCCGCCTTGAGGATACGCAGTATTTT
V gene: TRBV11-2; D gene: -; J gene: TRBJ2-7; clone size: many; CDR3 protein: CASSPDRGYEQYF; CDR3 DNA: TGTGCCAGCAGCCCGGACAGAGGATACGAGCAGTACTTC
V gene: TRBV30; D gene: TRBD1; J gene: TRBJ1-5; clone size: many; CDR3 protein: CAWSASLQGARHF; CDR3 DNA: TGTGCCTGGAGTGCGTCATTACAGGGGGCAAGGCATTTT
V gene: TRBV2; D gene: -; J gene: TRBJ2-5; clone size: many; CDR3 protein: CASSYTSRETQYF; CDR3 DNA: TGTGCCAGCAGTTACACCTCCCGCGAGACCCAGTACTTC
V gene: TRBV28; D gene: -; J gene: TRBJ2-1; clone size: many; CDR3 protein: CASSFRSGREQFF; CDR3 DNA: TGTGCCAGCAGTTTCCGCTCCGGTCGGGAGCAGTTCTTC
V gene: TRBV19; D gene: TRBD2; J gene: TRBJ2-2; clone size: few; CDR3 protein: CASTASGTSAPGELFF; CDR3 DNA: TGTGCCAGTACGGCCTCCGGGACTAGCGCTCCCGGGGAGCTGTTTTTT